This T cell receptor (beta chain) stems from a study of blood T cell repertoires in COVID-19. The overall study: T cells, B-cell-depleted T cells, or PBMCs supplied cDNA or gDNA.

Here immunoSEQ multiplex PCR was the method, and the copy in TCRdb shows in-frame clones only, minus some. The sample lists 200,000 to 250,000 clones; more than 80% were seen once. Participants were aged roughly 18 to 100 years from about two dozen US areas. Grouping used clinical history reported by participants in a survey and questionnaire. Two negative PCRs, clearance, or symptom resolution had been documented for recovered Cohort 3 donors. This clone was picked up one time. Between the trimmed V and J ends, which lost 0 bases and 2 bases, there was a span of 10 bases. The germline gives CDR1 ENHRY, CDR2 SYGVKD. The CDR3 covers 15 residues.

The TCR originated in a man between 60 and 75 years old who had recovered from COVID-19. What was sequenced was PBMCs or T cells enriched from blood (not recorded which). The chain uses TRBV10-3 and TRBJ1-2; maybe TRBD1 (5 bases). The CDR3 sequence is CAISESGGGNYGYTF. Here the CDR3 DNA reads TGTGCCATCAGTGAGTCTGGGGGAGGAAACTATGGCTACACCTTC.